This T cell receptor beta chain was found in a study of blood T cell repertoires in COVID-19. Study-level information: COVID-19 samples collected from the United States, Italy and Spain covered acute and convalescent phases. Nucleic acid was either cDNA or gDNA, and it came from T cells, B-cell-depleted T cells, or PBMCs.

The V gene's germline CDR1 is SGHDT and CDR2 YYEEEE. This CDR3 has 12 residues. TCRdb keeps only in-frame clones here, not all; method: immunoSEQ multiplex PCR. The table shows around 100,000 clones, with more than 75% occurring only once. In the case of this clone: At one end, the junction sequence differs from germline, possibly due to a read error.

The receptor comes from a human donor in a cohort sampled during active COVID-19. Sequencing input: peripheral blood. The chain couples TRBV5-6 to TRBJ1-2, with D perhaps TRBD1 (6 bases). CDR3 protein: CASSLFQGKTIF. CDR3 bases: TGTGCCAGCAGCTTGTTTCAGGGGAAAACCATCTTC. The full variable domain, in which reference TRBV5-6 and TRBJ1-2 provide the parts outside the CDR3, is DAGVTQSPTHLIKTRGQQVTLRCSPKSGHDTVSWYQQALGQGPQFIFQYYEEEERQRGNFPDRFSGHQFPNYSSELNVNALLLGDSALYLCASSLFQGKTIFGSGTRLTVV.